One and the same sample provided the 29 T cell receptor beta chains below, sequenced in a study of blood T cell repertoires in COVID-19. Repertoires were generated with immunoSEQ multiplex PCR, while TCRdb's copy carries only in-frame clones and drops some. The data contain 110,000 or so clones, roughly 82% of them singletons. The sequenced sample consisted of peripheral blood. Receptor source: a human donor in a cohort sampled during active COVID-19.

The rearrangement joins TRBV5-1 to TRBJ2-3; 9 nucleotides agree with TRBD1. There are 14 residues in the CDR3. With V trimmed by 4 bases and J by 3 bases, 3 bases remained unmatched. Germline lookup yields CDR1 SGHRS and CDR2 YFSETQ. The CDR3 protein is CASSGDRETDTQYF. CDR3 in DNA: TGCGCCAGCAGCGGGGACAGGGAGACAGATACGCAGTATTTT.

This clone has just one count. V usage is TRBV6-5 and J usage is TRBJ2-3, with 10 bases aligning to TRBD2. The length of the CDR3 is 14 residues. V trimming: 9 bases; J trimming: 5 bases; junction bases outside the gene matches: 8. Germline values: CDR1 MNHEY, CDR2 SVGAGI. The CDR3 bases are TGTGCCAGTGGAGGAGCGGGGGGGGGAGATACGCAGTATTTT. Protein product: CASGGAGGGDTQYF.

This rearrangement joins TRBV7-9 to TRBJ1-4; D is undetermined. CDR1 is SEHNR, CDR2 FQNEAQ, per germline (reference sequence). Trimming took off 2 bases at V and 0 bases at J, with 7 bases between the two ends. The CDR3 has 15 residues. This chain's CDR3 is CASSLMEATNEKLFF. The CDR3 DNA sequence: TGTGCCAGCAGCTTAATGGAGGCAACTAATGAAAAACTGTTTTTT.

The chain links TRBV6-1 to TRBJ2-5; 12 bases line up with TRBD1. CDR3 length: 18 residues. Losses at the gene ends were 3 bases for V and 11 bases for J; bases not matched to a gene: 19. Germline V gene lookup returns CDR1 MNHNS and CDR2 SASEGT. This chain's CDR3 is CASSDGLGTGGAGYEQYF. In DNA form, the CDR3 reads TGTGCCAGCAGTGATGGGCTTGGGACAGGGGGCGCTGGGTATGAGCAGTACTTC.

The chain carries TRBV6-1 and TRBJ1-2; D is uncertain. The germline gives CDR1 MNHNS, CDR2 SASEGT. The ends were cut back, 2 bases at V and 7 bases at J, with 11 bases in the middle. The CDR3 extends over 13 amino acids. CDR3 protein: CASSEPGVGGYTF. CDR3 DNA: TGTGCCAGCAGTGAACCCGGGGTTGGTGGCTACACCTTC.

This clone was counted once. The chain couples TRBV7-8 to TRBJ2-5; no clear D. The V gene's germline CDR1 is SGHVS and CDR2 FQNEAQ. This CDR3 spans 14 amino acids. The V end lost 2 bases, the J end lost 1 base, and 8 bases lay between the germline ends. CDR3 protein: CASSLRLGQETQYF. The CDR3 region has the DNA TGTGCCAGCAGCTTACGGCTAGGCCAAGAGACCCAGTACTTC.

As DNA, the CDR3 is TGTGCCACCAGCAGTCCTTCCCGAGGGGGAATTGGTGGCTACACCTTC. This gives the protein CATSSPSRGGIGGYTF. The V and J genes are TRBV15 and TRBJ1-2; a weak D match, TRBD1 (6 bases). Trimming removed 3 bases from V and 7 bases from J, with 21 bases in between. The V gene's germline CDR1 is LNHNV and CDR2 YYDKDF (reference sequence). The CDR3 consists of 16 residues.

The chain couples TRBV9 to TRBJ2-7; tentative D call: TRBD1 (5 bases). CDR1 is SGDLS, CDR2 YYNGEE, per germline. This CDR3 spans 15 amino acids. The V and J ends lost 4 bases and 3 bases respectively, with 17 bases between them. The CDR3 nucleotides read TGTGCCAGCAGCACTGGGGCAGGGCACCTCTACGAGCAGTACTTC. Translating gives CASSTGAGHLYEQYF.

This clone was recorded a few times. The V gene is TRBV5-6, the J gene TRBJ1-2, with 7 bases matching TRBD1. The CDR3 length is 15 residues. The ends lost 5 bases at V and 8 bases at J; junction bases unmatched: 15. Per germline, CDR1 SGHDT and CDR2 YYEEEE. The CDR3 region is CASRKRDRVIYGYTF. The CDR3 nucleotides are TGTGCCAGCAGAAAGAGAGACAGGGTAATATACGGCTACACCTTC. The full variable domain, its missing parts supplied by reference TRBV5-6 and TRBJ1-2, is DAGVTQSPTHLIKTRGQQVTLRCSPKSGHDTVSWYQQALGQGPQFIFQYYEEEERQRGNFPDRFSGHQFPNYSSELNVNALLLGDSALYLCASRKRDRVIYGYTFGSGTRLTVV.

The chain has TRBV6-5 and TRBJ1-2; D possibly corresponds to TRBD1 (5 bases). The germline gives CDR1 MNHEY, CDR2 SVGAGI. V lost 6 bases and J 7 bases, leaving 15 bases between the germline ends. The CDR3 runs to 13 residues. The CDR3 is CASRPGGLGGYTF. CDR3 nucleotide sequence: TGTGCCAGCAGACCGGGGGGACTGGGTGGCTACACCTTC.

The chain uses TRBV7-2 and TRBJ1-6, with 11 bases fitting TRBD1. This CDR3 has 15 amino acids. The J segment lost 10 bases and the V segment lost 1 base, leaving 3 bases of the junction unmatched. The V gene's germline CDR1 is SGHTA and CDR2 FQGNSA. The DNA for the CDR3 is TGTGCCAGCAGCTTAGTGGGACAGGGGGGATCACCCCTCCACTTT. This gives the protein CASSLVGQGGSPLHF.

The genes are TRBV18 and TRBJ1-6; 9 bases align to TRBD1. The junction had 6 bases not matched to a gene; V was cut back by 2 bases and J by 10 bases. There are 15 residues in the CDR3. Germline-derived CDR1 and CDR2 are KGHSH and LQKENI. CDR3: CASSPEQGAYSPLHF. The CDR3 nucleotides are TGTGCCAGCTCACCAGAACAGGGGGCATACTCACCCCTCCACTTT.

The chain is built from TRBV5-4 and TRBJ2-1; 10 bases map to TRBD2. CDR1 is SGHNT and CDR2 is YYREEE in the germline V gene (reference sequence). With 4 bases clipped from V and 2 bases from J, the junction kept 0 bases outside the gene matches. The CDR3 runs to 14 residues. CDR3 sequence: CASSLAGAYNEQFF. Written as DNA, the CDR3 is TGTGCCAGCAGCCTAGCGGGGGCCTACAATGAGCAGTTCTTC.

The chain couples TRBV3-1 (or the pseudogene TRBV3-2) to TRBJ1-1; D is perhaps TRBD1 (5 bases). Trimming cost V 0 bases and J 2 bases, with 10 bases left between them. Germline V CDR1 and CDR2: LGHDT, YNNKEL (reference sequence). CDR3 length equals 15 residues. The CDR3 spells CASSQDAGGNTEAFF. The CDR3 DNA sequence: TGTGCCAGCAGCCAAGACGCGGGGGGTAACACTGAAGCTTTCTTT.

This chain links TRBV5-1 with TRBJ2-2, with 8 bases fitting TRBD2. The CDR3 contains 16 residues. The junction had 7 bases not matched to a gene; V was cut back by 3 bases and J by 3 bases. The germline V gene has CDR1 SGHRS and CDR2 YFSETQ. CDR3 sequence reads: CASSSYTSGHTGELFF. CDR3 DNA sequence: TGCGCCAGCAGCTCCTATACTAGCGGTCACACCGGGGAGCTGTTTTTT.

The gene calls are TRBV7-8 and TRBJ2-3; 10 bases map to TRBD2. V was pared by 0 bases and J by 14 bases, with 8 bases of the junction left unmatched. The CDR3 is 14 residues long. CDR1 and CDR2 from the germline V gene are SGHVS and FQNEAQ. CDR3 sequence reads: CASSLASSGGAGYF. Written as DNA, the CDR3 is TGTGCCAGCAGCTTAGCTTCGAGCGGGGGGGCTGGGTATTTT.

The V gene is TRBV5-1, the J gene TRBJ1-2; a weak D match, TRBD1 (6 bases). The CDR3 covers 15 residues. V shed 0 bases and J shed 1 base, with 10 bases lying between them. In germline, CDR1 is SGHRS, CDR2 YFSETQ. The CDR3 bases are TGCGCCAGCAGCTTGGGGACAGCAGATAACTATGGCTACACCTTC. Its protein is CASSLGTADNYGYTF.

CDR3 DNA sequence: TGTGCCAGCAGCTTAGGTGGACAGGGAGGTACTAATGAAAAACTGTTTTTT. It translates to CASSLGGQGGTNEKLFF. The V call is TRBV7-8, the J call TRBJ1-4, with TRBD1 identical over 8 bases. The CDR3 is 17 residues long. With 1 base clipped from V and 2 bases from J, the junction kept 6 bases outside the gene matches. Germline assignment: CDR1 SGHVS and CDR2 FQNEAQ.

The chain links TRBV7-9 to TRBJ2-7; no reliable D call. Germline loops: CDR1 SEHNR, CDR2 FQNEAQ (reference sequence). The CDR3 has 15 residues. V was clipped by 5 bases and J by 3 bases, with 17 bases between them. This CDR3 is CASSPTSSLVYEQYF. The CDR3 region has the DNA TGTGCCAGCAGCCCTACTTCGTCCTTGGTCTACGAGCAGTACTTC.

This clone has more than one count but fewer than ten. Here the CDR3 reads CASSSLDRGGEAFF. Here the CDR3 DNA reads TGTGCCAGCAGTTCGTTGGACAGGGGCGGTGAAGCTTTCTTT. The rearrangement links TRBV6-5 to TRBJ1-1, with 9 bases matching TRBD1. The CDR3 extends over 14 amino acids. CDR1 MNHEY and CDR2 SVGAGI come from the germline V gene. The V and J ends lost 4 bases and 7 bases, in that order; junction bases with no gene match: 7.

This chain joins TRBV19 and TRBJ1-5; no clear D gene. Trimming stripped 8 bases from V and 6 bases from J, with 17 bases between. Germline V gene data show CDR1 as LNHDA and CDR2 as SQIVND (reference sequence). CDR3 length equals 14 residues. The CDR3 region is CASRSDGRGQPQHF. The CDR3 bases are TGTGCCAGTCGTTCCGACGGGCGGGGTCAGCCCCAGCATTTT.

The J gene is TRBJ1-2, the V gene TRBV9; TRBD1 agrees at 11 bases. Germline V gene lookup returns CDR1 SGDLS and CDR2 YYNGEE. J was trimmed by 0 bases and V by 4 bases; bases with no gene match: 8. The CDR3 length is 17 residues. CDR3 amino acids: CASSSSSDRGPNYGYTF. In nucleotides, the CDR3 is TGTGCCAGCAGCTCCTCGTCGGACAGGGGGCCTAACTATGGCTACACCTTC.

This chain joins TRBV7-2 and TRBJ2-3, with 16 bases fitting TRBD2. CDR3 length equals 17 residues. Per the germline V gene, CDR1 is SGHTA and CDR2 is FQGNSA. V trimming: 3 bases; J trimming: 5 bases; junction bases outside the gene matches: 5. CDR3 region: CASSFGTSGGAQDTQYF. The CDR3 nucleotides read TGTGCCAGCAGCTTTGGGACTAGCGGGGGGGCCCAAGATACGCAGTATTTT.

V and J are TRBV6-2 or TRBV6-3 and TRBJ1-6; 7 bases agree with TRBD1. V was clipped by 4 bases and J by 9 bases; unmatched bases: 12. Germline CDR1 MNHEY, CDR2 SVGEGT. The CDR3 sequence is 16 residues long. For the CDR3, the DNA is TGTGCCAGCAGTTTGTCTCCGGGACAGTATTTTTCACCCCTCCACTTT. Encoded protein: CASSLSPGQYFSPLHF.

The rearrangement joins TRBV12-3 or TRBV12-4 to TRBJ1-5; no clear D. Deletions cut 1 base from V and 6 bases from J, with 4 bases between. This CDR3 has 12 amino acids. CDR3: CASSLGGQPQHF. DNA of the CDR3: TGTGCCAGCAGTTTAGGCGGTCAGCCCCAGCATTTT.

The chain joins TRBV24-1 to TRBJ2-1; TRBD2 matches 14 bases. The CDR3 has 15 amino acids. After removal of 3 bases from V and 8 bases from J, the junction contained 2 bases not matched to a gene. Germline V gene data show CDR1 as KGHDR and CDR2 as SFDVKD. Written as DNA, the CDR3 is TGTGCCACCAGTGATGGGACTAGCGGGGGCCATGAGCAGTTCTTC. Encoded protein: CATSDGTSGGHEQFF.

In this sample, this clone turned up a few times. V is TRBV6-4 and J is TRBJ2-3; 10 bases fit TRBD2. The trim removed 5 bases at V and 3 bases at J, leaving 5 bases unmatched. This CDR3 contains 15 residues. Germline CDR1 and CDR2: MRHNA and SNTAGT. The CDR3, as DNA: TGTGCCAGCAGTCAGAGCGGGGGGGCGACAGATACGCAGTATTTT. Translating gives CASSQSGGATDTQYF.

V gene TRBV6-5 combines with J gene TRBJ2-7, with D hard to call. The V end lost 2 bases, the J end lost 4 bases, and 12 bases lay between the germline ends. Germline lookup yields CDR1 MNHEY and CDR2 SVGAGI. CDR3 length: 14 residues. The DNA of the CDR3 is TGTGCCAGCAGTTACGGGCAGGCCTTTTACGAGCAGTACTTC. Its protein is CASSYGQAFYEQYF.

This clone was picked up one time. The chain has TRBV2 and TRBJ2-3, with 12 bases that match TRBD2. V lost 10 bases and J lost 1; bases outside the gene matches: 9. Germline V CDR1 and CDR2: SNHLY, FYNNEI. The CDR3 extends over 16 amino acids. The CDR3 DNA reads as TGTGCCACCCCGCGGCTAGCGGGGGGGGGCACAGATACGCAGTATTTT. Translated: CATPRLAGGGTDTQYF.